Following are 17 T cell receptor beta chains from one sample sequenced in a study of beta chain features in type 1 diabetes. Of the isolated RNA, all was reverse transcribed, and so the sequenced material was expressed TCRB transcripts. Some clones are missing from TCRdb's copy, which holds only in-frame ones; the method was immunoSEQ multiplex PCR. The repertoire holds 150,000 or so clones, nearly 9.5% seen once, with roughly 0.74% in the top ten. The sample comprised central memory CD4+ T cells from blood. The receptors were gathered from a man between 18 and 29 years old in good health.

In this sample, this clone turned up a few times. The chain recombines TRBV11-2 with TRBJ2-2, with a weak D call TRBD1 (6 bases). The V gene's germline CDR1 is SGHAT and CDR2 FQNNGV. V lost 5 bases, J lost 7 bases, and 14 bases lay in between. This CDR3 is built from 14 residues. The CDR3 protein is CASSRQAEFGELFF. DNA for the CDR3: TGTGCCAGCAGCCGACAGGCCGAGTTCGGGGAGCTGTTTTTT.

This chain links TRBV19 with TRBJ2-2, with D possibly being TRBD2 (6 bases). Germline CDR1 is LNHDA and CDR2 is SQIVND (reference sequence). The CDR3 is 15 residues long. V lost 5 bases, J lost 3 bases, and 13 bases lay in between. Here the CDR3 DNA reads TGTGCCAGTAGTTCAATAGCGGTCCACACCGGGGAGCTGTTTTTT. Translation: CASSSIAVHTGELFF.

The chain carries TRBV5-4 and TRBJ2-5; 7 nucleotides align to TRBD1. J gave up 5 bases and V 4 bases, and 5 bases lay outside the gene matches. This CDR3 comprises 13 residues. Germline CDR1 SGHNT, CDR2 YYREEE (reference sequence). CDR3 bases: TGTGCCAGCAGCCCTGACAGGGACGAGACCCAGTACTTC. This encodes CASSPDRDETQYF.

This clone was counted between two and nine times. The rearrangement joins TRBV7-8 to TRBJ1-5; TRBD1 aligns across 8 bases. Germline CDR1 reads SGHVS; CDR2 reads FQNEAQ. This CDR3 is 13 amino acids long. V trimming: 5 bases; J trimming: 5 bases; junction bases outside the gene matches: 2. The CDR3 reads CASSPDRDQPQHF. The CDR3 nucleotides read TGTGCCAGCAGCCCGGACAGGGATCAGCCCCAGCATTTT.

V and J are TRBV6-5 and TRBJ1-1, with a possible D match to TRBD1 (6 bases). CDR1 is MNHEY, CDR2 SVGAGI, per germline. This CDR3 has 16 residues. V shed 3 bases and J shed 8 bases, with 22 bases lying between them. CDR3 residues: CASSYKAQGYYDEAFF. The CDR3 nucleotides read TGTGCCAGCAGTTATAAGGCACAGGGCTATTATGACGAAGCTTTCTTT.

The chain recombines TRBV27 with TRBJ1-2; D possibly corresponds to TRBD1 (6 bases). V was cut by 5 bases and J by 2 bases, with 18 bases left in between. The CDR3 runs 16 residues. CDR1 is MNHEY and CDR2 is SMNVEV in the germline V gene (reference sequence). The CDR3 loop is CASSEGWRQGNYGYTF. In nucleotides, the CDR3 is TGTGCCAGCAGTGAAGGCTGGCGGCAGGGGAACTATGGCTACACCTTC.

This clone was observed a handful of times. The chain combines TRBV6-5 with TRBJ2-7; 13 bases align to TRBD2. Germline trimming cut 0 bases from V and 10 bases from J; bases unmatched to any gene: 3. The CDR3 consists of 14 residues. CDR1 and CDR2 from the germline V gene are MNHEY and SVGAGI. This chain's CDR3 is CASSYSGTSGNQYF. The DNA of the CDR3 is TGTGCCAGCAGTTACTCCGGGACTAGCGGGAACCAGTACTTC.

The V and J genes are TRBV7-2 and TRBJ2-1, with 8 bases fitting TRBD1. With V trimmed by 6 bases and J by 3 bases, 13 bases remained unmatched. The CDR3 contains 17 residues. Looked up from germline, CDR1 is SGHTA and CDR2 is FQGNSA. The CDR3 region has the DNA TGTGCCAGCAGAACGGACAGGGCCGGGCCCTTCTACAATGAGCAGTTCTTC. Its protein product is CASRTDRAGPFYNEQFF.

The CDR3 is CASSSGDREVVGYTF. CDR3 DNA sequence: TGTGCCAGCAGCTCGGGGGACAGAGAGGTGGTTGGCTACACCTTC. This chain uses TRBV5-4 with TRBJ1-2, with TRBD1 identical over 7 bases. The CDR3 spans 15 residues. CDR1 is SGHNT, CDR2 YYREEE, per germline (reference sequence). V was pared by 3 bases and J by 7 bases, with 12 bases of the junction left unmatched. The whole variable domain, filled in from reference TRBV5-4 and TRBJ1-2, reads ETGVTQSPTHLIKTRGQQVTLRCSSQSGHNTVSWYQQALGQGPQFIFQYYREEENGRGNFPPRFSGLQFPNYSSELNVNALELDDSALYLCASSSGDREVVGYTFGSGTRLTVV.

In DNA, the CDR3 is TGTGCCAGCAGTGAAATGCTCTCGGGACAGCCCCAGCATTTT. Protein sequence: CASSEMLSGQPQHF. V is TRBV6-1 and J is TRBJ1-5; no reliable D call. Germline assignment: CDR1 MNHNS and CDR2 SASEGT. There are 14 residues in the CDR3. V was clipped by 2 bases and J by 7 bases, with 12 bases between them.

The CDR3 DNA reads TGTGCCAGCTCACCGACAGGTTATATCTCTGGGGCCAACGTCCTGACTTTC. Protein sequence: CASSPTGYISGANVLTF. This chain links TRBV18 with TRBJ2-6; D might be TRBD1 (6 bases). Trimming took off 3 bases at V and 0 bases at J, with 12 bases between the two ends. Germline CDR1 reads KGHSH; CDR2 reads LQKENI. This CDR3 has 17 residues.

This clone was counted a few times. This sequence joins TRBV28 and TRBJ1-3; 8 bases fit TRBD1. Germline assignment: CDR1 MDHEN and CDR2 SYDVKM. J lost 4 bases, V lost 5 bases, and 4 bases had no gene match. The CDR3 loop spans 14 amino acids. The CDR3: CASSDGQGGNTIYF. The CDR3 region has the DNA TGTGCCAGCAGTGACGGACAGGGAGGAAACACCATATATTTT.

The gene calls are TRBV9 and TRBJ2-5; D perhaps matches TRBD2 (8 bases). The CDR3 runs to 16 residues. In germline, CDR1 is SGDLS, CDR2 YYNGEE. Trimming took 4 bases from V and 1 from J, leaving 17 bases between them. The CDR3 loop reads CASSKGAGGFQETQYF. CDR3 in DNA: TGTGCCAGCAGCAAGGGGGCGGGGGGCTTCCAAGAGACCCAGTACTTC.

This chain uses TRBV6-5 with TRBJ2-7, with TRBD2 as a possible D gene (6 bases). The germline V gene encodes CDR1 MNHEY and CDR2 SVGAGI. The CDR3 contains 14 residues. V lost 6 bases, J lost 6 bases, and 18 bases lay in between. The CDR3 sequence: CASSPGPGRPEQYF. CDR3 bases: TGTGCCAGCAGCCCGGGGCCAGGGAGGCCCGAGCAGTACTTC.

The CDR3 coding sequence is TGTGCCAGCAGCTTAGTTGCAGGGCCCTACGAGCAGTACTTC. This sequence encodes CASSLVAGPYEQYF. V gene TRBV7-8 combines with J gene TRBJ2-7; tentatively, D is TRBD1 (5 bases). CDR1 and CDR2 from the germline V gene are SGHVS and FQNEAQ. The CDR3 is made up of 14 amino acids. Trimming took 1 base from V and 2 from J, leaving 9 bases between them.

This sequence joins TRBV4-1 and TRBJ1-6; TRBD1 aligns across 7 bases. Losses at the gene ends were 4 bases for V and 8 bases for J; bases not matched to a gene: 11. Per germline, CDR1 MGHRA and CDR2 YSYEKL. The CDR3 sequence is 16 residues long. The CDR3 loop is CASSLSLDRTDSPLHF. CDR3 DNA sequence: TGCGCCAGCAGCCTGAGCCTGGACAGGACGGATTCACCCCTCCACTTT.

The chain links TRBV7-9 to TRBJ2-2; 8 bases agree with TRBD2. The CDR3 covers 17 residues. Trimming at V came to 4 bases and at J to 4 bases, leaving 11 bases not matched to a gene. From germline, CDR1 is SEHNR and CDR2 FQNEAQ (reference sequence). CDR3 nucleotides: TGTGCCAGCAGCTCCATCAGTCGGGGGGGGCGCACCGGGGAGCTGTTTTTT. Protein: CASSSISRGGRTGELFF.